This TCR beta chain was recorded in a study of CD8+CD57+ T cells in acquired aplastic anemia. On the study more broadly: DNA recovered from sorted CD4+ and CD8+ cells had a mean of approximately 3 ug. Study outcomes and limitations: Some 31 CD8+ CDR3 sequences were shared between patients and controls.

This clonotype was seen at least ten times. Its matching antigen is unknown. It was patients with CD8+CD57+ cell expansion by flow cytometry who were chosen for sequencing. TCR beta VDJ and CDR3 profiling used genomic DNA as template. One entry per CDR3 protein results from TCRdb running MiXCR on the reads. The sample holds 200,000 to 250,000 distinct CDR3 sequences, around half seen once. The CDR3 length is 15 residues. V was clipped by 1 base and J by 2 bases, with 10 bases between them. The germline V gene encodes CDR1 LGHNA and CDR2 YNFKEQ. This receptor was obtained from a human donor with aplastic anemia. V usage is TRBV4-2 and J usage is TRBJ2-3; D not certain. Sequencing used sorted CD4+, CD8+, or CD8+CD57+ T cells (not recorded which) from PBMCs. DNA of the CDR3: TGTGCCAGCAGCCAAGGGGCGGAACACACAGATACGCAGTATTTT. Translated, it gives CASSQGAEHTDTQYF.